The rows below give T cell receptor beta chains drawn from one sample of a study of blood T cell repertoires in COVID-19. Measured with immunoSEQ multiplex PCR; TCRdb has only the in-frame clones, and not every one. The sample contains about 150,000 clones, 80% to 90% of which appear only once. Sequencing was carried out using peripheral blood. These receptors were taken from a woman in her thirties or forties with acute or convalescent COVID-19. CDR3s include the opening cysteine and the closing phenylalanine or tryptophan. Each record gives: D gene, clone size, J gene, V gene, CDR3 protein, CDR3 DNA. A D gene is named only where the DNA matches it firmly. Only some rows state a clone size, as once, few, many or a class for expanded clones.

TRBD2 NA TRBJ2-1 TRBV7-6 CASSLGTGGPREQFF TGTGCCAGCAGCTTAGGGACGGGGGGGCCACGGGAGCAGTTCTTC
TRBD2 NA TRBJ2-3 TRBV27 CASSYGLAGADTQYF TGTGCCAGCAGTTACGGACTAGCGGGAGCAGATACGCAGTATTTT
NA NA TRBJ2-7 TRBV25-1 CASSDSSGEQYF TGTGCCAGCAGTGATTCAAGCGGCGAGCAGTACTTC
TRBD1 NA TRBJ2-7 TRBV5-1 CASSRDRGLYEQYF TGCGCCAGCAGCAGGGACAGGGGACTGTACGAGCAGTACTTC
TRBD1 NA TRBJ2-3 TRBV19 CASSPTRTGVDTQYF TGTGCCAGTAGCCCGACCCGGACAGGGGTAGATACGCAGTATTTT
NA NA TRBJ2-1 TRBV15 CATSRGTESYNEQFF TGTGCCACCAGCAGAGGGACAGAGTCCTACAATGAGCAGTTCTTC
NA NA TRBJ1-1 TRBV1 CTSSPKTGYKPEAFF TGCACCAGCAGCCCAAAGACAGGGTATAAGCCTGAAGCTTTCTTT
TRBD1 once TRBJ1-2 TRBV2 CASRPGDRVRGYTF TGTGCCAGCAGACCAGGGGACAGGGTCAGGGGCTACACCTTC
TRBD1 NA TRBJ1-5 TRBV2 CASNRDRADQPQHF TGTGCCAGCAACCGGGACAGGGCCGATCAGCCCCAGCATTTT
TRBD2 NA TRBJ2-7 TRBV6-2/TRBV6-3 CASSFSGTSSGEQYF TGTGCCAGCAGTTTTTCCGGGACTAGTTCGGGCGAGCAGTACTTC
NA NA TRBJ1-1 TRBV7-9 CASSLGPGNTEAFF TGTGCCAGCAGCTTAGGCCCAGGGAACACTGAAGCTTTCTTT
NA NA TRBJ1-1 TRBV11-2 CASSPGAGTVTQNTEAFF TGTGCCAGCAGCCCGGGAGCAGGGACTGTAACCCAGAACACTGAAGCTTTCTTT
TRBD2 NA TRBJ2-2 TRBV3-1/TRBV3-2 CASGAGGATGELFF TGTGCCAGCGGGGCCGGGGGGGCCACCGGGGAGCTGTTTTTT